The clone carrying this T cell receptor (beta chain) was seen repeatedly, ten times or more. 5'RACE employing 10-nucleotide random UMIs yielded the cDNA. TCRdb analysed the 5' RACE reads with MiXCR anew, one entry per CDR3 protein. The repertoire has about 70,000 distinct CDR3 sequences, 3.2% of them found once; the top ten carry approximately 4.7%. The data belong to a study of neurological immune-mediated disorders. This clonotype was sampled from a woman aged 45-59 years with multiple sclerosis. Sequencing was carried out using PBMCs.

The CDR3 region has the DNA TGTGCCACCAGTGAGTGGACTAGCGATGAGCAGTTCTTC. Its translation: CATSEWTSDEQFF. The chain recombines TRBV24-1 with TRBJ2-1; 9 bases are shared with TRBD2. This CDR3 is built from 13 residues. CDR1 is KGHDR and CDR2 is SFDVKD in the germline V gene. With 4 bases clipped from V and 8 bases from J, the junction kept 2 bases outside the gene matches.